This TCR beta chain emerged from a study of PD-L1 blockade in urothelial cancer. Looked up from germline, CDR1 is MRHNA and CDR2 is SNTAGT. The CDR3 is 14 amino acids. The trim removed 7 bases at V and 0 bases at J, leaving 4 bases unmatched. The number of samples from each patient was between 1 and 8, taken pretreatment and on-treatment. The repertoire was sequenced with immunoSEQ multiplex PCR; TCRdb's copy has only in-frame clones and lacks some. In the table there are 71,000 or so clones, approximately 91% of which are singletons. This specimen consisted of PBMCs, obtained around atezolizumab (anti-PD-L1) treatment. This receptor was taken from a man aged 55-75 years with urothelial cancer. The rearrangement links TRBV6-4 to TRBJ2-3, with 7 bases that match TRBD1. CDR3 nucleotides: TGTGCCAGCAAGCCGGGACAGAGCACAGATACGCAGTATTTT. It translates to CASKPGQSTDTQYF.